This TCR beta chain came from a study of T-cell memory formation after mild COVID-19 (dated by TCRdb to the early 2020s). Looking at the study overall: Most TCR sequence clusters were specific to one of the two donors. In a couple of donors, T-cell clones that expanded and contracted after mild COVID-19 were followed by sequencing TCRalpha and TCRbeta repertoires longitudinally. Two young, previously healthy adult volunteers, one female and one male, were included in the cohort. Beyond this particular receptor, the publication reports: Balanced CD4/CD8 phenotypes were observed for clones contracting from day 15 to 85, whereas a bias towards CD4+ was observed for a second wave of clones expanding from day 15 to 37. Whether the second-wave clones peaking on day 37 were SARS-CoV-2 specific was not confirmed. The study included only a couple of mild cases, and larger cohorts that include severe cases with pre-infection samples were judged to be necessary. Contracting CD4+ clones appeared mostly in the CM and EM memory subsets, whereas CD8+ clones were enriched in EMRA. Some responding clones were found in pre-infection memory, which suggests that pre-existing cross-reactive memory T cells took part in the SARS-CoV-2 response.

These reads were obtained on an Illumina NovaSeq 6000. cDNA libraries for TCRalpha and TCRbeta were prepared by 5'RACE using constant-segment primers, with sample barcodes and unique molecular identifiers added. RNA was extracted from every sample with Trizol reagent. Libraries were amplified in two PCR steps, with a second sample barcode and Illumina TruSeq adapters added in the second step. Libraries were sequenced on an Illumina NovaSeq with 2 x 150 bp paired-end reads. The authors' pipeline ran thus. Demultiplexing of reads and collapsing into UMI-guided consensus sequences were performed with migec v1.2.7. Using mixcr v2.1.11, the UMI consensuses were aligned to TRA and TRB V and J templates and assembled into clonotypes. Clonotypes were classified as expanded or contracted when called significant by both edgeR and NoisET, with noise models trained on biological replicates. For edgeR calls, the thresholds were a false discovery rate-adjusted p below 0.01 and a log2 fold-change of 1. As an exploratory analysis of dynamics, max-normalized trajectories of the 1000 most abundant clonotypes were examined by PCA with hierarchical clustering. Each responding clone was given a CD4 or CD8 phenotype based on the CD4+ and CD8+ repertoires, which had been sequenced separately. The raw public reads went through TCRdb reprocessing: fastp at Q25, MiXCR clone calling, in-frame beta chains kept. Identical CDR3 proteins give one entry, which carries the most common genes and DNA. TCRdb assigned the V and J calls; the authors' analysis was not used. The sample data list 150,000 to 200,000 distinct CDR3 sequences, and under 15% of these were observed just once. The top ten clonotypes cover 2.5% to 3.5% of the sample.

This clonotype was observed a few times. The target of this receptor is not known. Within one base of it there is no much larger clone, and no base qualities were kept. PBMCs were isolated by Ficoll-Paque density gradient centrifugation. V is cut back by 6 bases and J by 2 bases, with 8 bases in the junction unmatched. The CDR3, from cysteine to phenylalanine, totals 15 residues. The read is trimmed to its CDR3 DNA, 45 bases read in frame from base 1. The germline V gene yields SQVTM for CDR1 and ANQGSEA for CDR2. The material sequenced was PBMCs or a T cell subset sorted from them (not recorded which). This sequence was found in a man younger than 35 who had mild COVID-19 (a few samples of this study predate the infection). The sample titles of this study are shuffled in the database, so cell type and time point are left out; the donor was told from shared clones. The chain is assembled from TRBV29-1 and TRBJ2-3, with 10 bases in between that match TRBD2. The sequence in DNA is TGCAGCGTAGCTAAAGCGGGGGGGTACACAGATACGCAGTATTTT. Its coded protein is CSVAKAGGYTDTQYF.